This TCR beta chain was captured by sequencing in a study of T cell clones after liver transplantation. On the study more broadly: Post-transplant blood was tracked for graft-donor-reactive T cell clones identified in a pre-transplant mixed lymphocyte reaction.

A note on this clone: Its target is not known.

V lost 1 base to trimming and J lost 2 bases, with 6 bases between them. There are 13 residues in the CDR3. Germline values: CDR1 SGHDN, CDR2 FVKESK. Method: immunoSEQ multiplex PCR; TCRdb's copy keeps in-frame clones and lacks some. The sample includes tens of thousands of clones, roughly nine tenths seen only once; the top ten take roughly 3%. Points from the study as a whole: Compared with third party-reactive sequences, donor-reactive ones declined more, independent of withdrawal success.

The receptor was derived from a human donor who received a liver transplant. The rearrangement links TRBV14 to TRBJ2-7; the D is unclear. The sample here was CD4+ T cells from blood, taken before liver transplant. Here the CDR3 reads CASSQASPYEQYF. The CDR3, as DNA: TGTGCCAGCAGCCAAGCCAGTCCCTACGAGCAGTACTTC.